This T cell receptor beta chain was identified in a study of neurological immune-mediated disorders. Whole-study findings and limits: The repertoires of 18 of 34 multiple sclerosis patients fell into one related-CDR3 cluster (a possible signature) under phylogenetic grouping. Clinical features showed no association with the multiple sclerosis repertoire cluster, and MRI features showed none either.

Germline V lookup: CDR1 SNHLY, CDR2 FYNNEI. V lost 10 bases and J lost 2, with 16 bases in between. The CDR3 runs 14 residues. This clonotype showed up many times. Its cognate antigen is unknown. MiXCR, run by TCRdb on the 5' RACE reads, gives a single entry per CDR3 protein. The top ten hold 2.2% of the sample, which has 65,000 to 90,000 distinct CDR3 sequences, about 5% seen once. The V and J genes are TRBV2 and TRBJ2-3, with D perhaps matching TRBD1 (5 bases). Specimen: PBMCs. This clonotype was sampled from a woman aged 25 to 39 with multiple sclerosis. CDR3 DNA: TGTGCCAAGACAGTCTTCATTCCCACAGATACGCAGTATTTT. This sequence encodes CAKTVFIPTDTQYF. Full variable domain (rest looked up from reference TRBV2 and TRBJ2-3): EPEVTQTPSHQVTQMGQEVILRCVPISNHLYFYWYRQILGQKVEFLVSFYNNEISEKSEIFDDQFSVERPDGSNFTLKIRSTKLEDSAMYFCAKTVFIPTDTQYFGPGTRLTVL.